This T cell receptor (beta chain) derives from a study of T cells after yellow fever vaccination. TCRdb redid the calling of the 5' RACE reads with MiXCR, one entry per CDR3 protein. Found here are a few hundred thousand distinct CDR3 sequences, roughly 13% of them singletons; the top ten hold roughly 0.5%. This clonotype was recorded a few times. Germline CDR1 is SGHAT and CDR2 is FQNNGV. The CDR3 covers 18 residues. V was pared by 4 bases and J by 10 bases, with 15 bases of the junction left unmatched. The TCR was taken from a man aged 25 to 45 who received the YFV17D yellow fever vaccine. V usage is TRBV11-2 and J usage is TRBJ2-1; 14 bases are shared with TRBD2. This specimen was CD4+ T cells sorted from PBMCs, taken 45 days after the yellow fever booster vaccination. This CDR3 is CASSSFSYGTSGRLEQFF. The CDR3 bases are TGTGCCAGCAGCTCGTTCAGCTACGGGACTAGCGGGAGACTGGAGCAGTTCTTC.